Each of the 16 T cell receptor beta chains below was sequenced from the same sample in a study of blood T cells in healthy people across ages. The authors ran a second PCR of about 6 to 11 cycles using a sample-barcoded 5' primer and a J-beta primer mix. TCRdb ran MiXCR on the 5' RACE reads and lists one entry per CDR3 protein. The repertoire holds 700,000 to 850,000 distinct CDR3 sequences, approximately 55% seen once, with about 42% in the top ten. The sequencing sample was made of blood. These receptor sequences come from a man at least 80 years old in good health.

CDR3 nucleotide sequence: TGTGCCAGCGCGGTGAATTCACCCCTCCACTTT. It encodes CASAVNSPLHF. The J gene is TRBJ1-6, the V gene TRBV28; D unclear. The V gene's germline CDR1 is MDHEN and CDR2 SYDVKM. The length of the CDR3 is 11 residues. Deletions cut 8 bases from V and 7 bases from J, with 6 bases between.

This chain links TRBV2 with TRBJ1-5; 8 nucleotides match TRBD1. Germline lookup yields CDR1 SNHLY and CDR2 FYNNEI. V lost 1 base to trimming and J lost 5 bases; unmatched junction nucleotides: 10. The CDR3 is 17 residues long. The CDR3 bases are TGTGCCAGCAGTGAAGGGTCGACAGGGGCCAATTATCAGCCCCAGCATTTT. As protein: CASSEGSTGANYQPQHF.

V usage is TRBV27 and J usage is TRBJ1-1, with 7 bases fitting TRBD1. After removal of 6 bases from V and 4 bases from J, the junction contained 14 bases not matched to a gene. CDR3 length equals 16 residues. Germline V lookup: CDR1 MNHEY, CDR2 SMNVEV (reference sequence). The CDR3 sequence: CASSRERQGGGTEAFF. The CDR3 DNA reads as TGTGCCAGCAGCAGGGAAAGACAGGGCGGCGGCACTGAAGCTTTCTTT.

The rearrangement links TRBV5-1 to TRBJ2-7; unclear D gene. CDR1 and CDR2 from the germline V gene are SGHRS and YFSETQ. V was clipped by 2 bases and J by 7 bases, with 22 bases between them. This CDR3 spans 16 amino acids. The CDR3 DNA reads TGCGCCAGCAGCTTAGTACGCACCCAACCCCCCAATGAGCAGTACTTC. It translates to CASSLVRTQPPNEQYF.

The rearrangement joins TRBV7-9 to TRBJ1-4; 8 bases align to TRBD1. V lost 4 bases, J lost 4 bases, and 2 bases stayed unmatched. The germline gives CDR1 SEHNR, CDR2 FQNEAQ (reference sequence). The CDR3 length is 14 residues. The CDR3 nucleotides are TGTGCCAGCAGCTCAGGGGGCATTAATGAAAAACTGTTTTTT. This translates into CASSSGGINEKLFF. Full variable domain (outside the CDR3, taken from reference TRBV7-9 and TRBJ1-4): DTGVSQNPRHKITKRGQNVTFRCDPISEHNRLYWYRQTLGQGPEFLTYFQNEAQLEKSRLLSDRFSAERPKGSFSTLEIQRTEQGDSAMYLCASSSGGINEKLFFGSGTQLSVL.

The V and J genes are TRBV20-1 and TRBJ2-5; either TRBD1 or TRBD2 may fit D (5 bases each). V gave up 5 bases and J gave up 5 bases, with 15 bases separating them. Per germline, CDR1 DFQATT and CDR2 SNEGSKA (reference sequence). The CDR3 loop spans 13 amino acids. CDR3 in DNA: TGCAGTGCTCGGGACCGCCTTTTGGAGACCCAGTACTTC. Encoded protein: CSARDRLLETQYF.

The chain joins TRBV20-1 to TRBJ2-1; D remains unclear. CDR1 and CDR2 from the germline V gene are DFQATT and SNEGSKA (reference sequence). The V end was cut by 0 bases, the J end by 11 bases, with 14 bases between. CDR3 length: 13 amino acids. This CDR3 reads CSARDGANPQQFF. CDR3 nucleotide sequence: TGCAGTGCTAGAGATGGTGCCAACCCGCAGCAGTTCTTC.

This clonotype was observed a single time. The chain couples TRBV27 to TRBJ2-3; TRBD1 aligns across 8 bases. The CDR3 extends over 14 amino acids. In germline, CDR1 is MNHEY, CDR2 SMNVEV (reference sequence). V dropped 11 bases and J dropped 5; count of bases not matched to a gene: 12. This chain's CDR3 is CARSRDRCLDTQYF. The DNA of the CDR3 is TGTGCCCGGTCCCGGGACAGGTGTTTAGATACGCAGTATTTT.

The gene calls are TRBV3-1 and TRBJ2-5; 12 bases line up with TRBD2. The V gene end was trimmed by 2 bases and the J gene end by 4 bases; junction bases not matched to a gene: 5. Germline V gene data show CDR1 as LGHDT and CDR2 as YNNKEL (reference sequence). This CDR3 contains 16 residues. The CDR3 spells CASSQRTSGTRETQYF. DNA for the CDR3: TGTGCCAGCAGCCAACGGACTAGCGGGACGAGAGAGACCCAGTACTTC.

This clonotype was seen only a few times. The V gene is TRBV20-1, the J gene TRBJ2-5; 10 nucleotides line up with TRBD2. The J call may be in error: the DNA end matches TRBJ2-7 better. The germline CDR1 and CDR2 sequences are DFQATT and SNEGSKA (reference sequence). The CDR3 contains 15 residues. The CDR3, as DNA: TGCAGTGCTAGACTTCCTAGCGGGAGTCCCTACGAGCAGTACTTC. Encoded protein: CSARLPSGSPYEQYF.

V and J are TRBV12-3 or TRBV12-4 and TRBJ2-5; 10 bases align to TRBD1. The DNA end lines up better with TRBJ2-7; the J call may be wrong. This CDR3 region has 15 residues. CDR3: CASSFRDRGRYEQYF. As DNA, the CDR3 is TGTGCCAGCAGTTTCAGGGACAGGGGACGCTACGAGCAGTACTTC.

V gene TRBV6-5 combines with J gene TRBJ1-1; no reliable D call. The V and J ends lost 2 bases and 6 bases respectively, with 19 bases between them. The CDR3 extends over 16 amino acids. CDR1 is MNHEY, CDR2 SVGAGI, per germline. DNA for the CDR3: TGTGCCAGCAGTTACATCCCCGCAAAAGAGGCGGCTGAAGCTTTCTTT. It yields the protein CASSYIPAKEAAEAFF.

The chain links TRBV15 to TRBJ2-1, with 8 positions matching TRBD1. Germline CDR1 and CDR2: LNHNV and YYDKDF (reference sequence). The CDR3 has 14 amino acids. With 7 bases clipped from V and 3 bases from J, the junction kept 5 bases outside the gene matches. CDR3 bases: TGTGCCACCAACACAGGGGGTTACTACAATGAGCAGTTCTTC. Its translation is CATNTGGYYNEQFF.

The chain has TRBV7-3 and TRBJ2-2, with TRBD2 matching over 7 bases. CDR1 and CDR2 (germline): SGHTA, FQGTGA. The CDR3 spans 14 residues. V shed 5 bases and J 3 bases; nucleotides not matched to a gene: 3. The chain's CDR3 is CASSRGGDTGELFF. CDR3 sequence (DNA): TGTGCCAGCAGCAGGGGAGGGGACACCGGGGAGCTGTTTTTT. Looking up the rest from reference TRBV7-3 and TRBJ2-2 gives the full variable domain: GAGVSQTPSNKVTEKGKYVELRCDPISGHTALYWYRQSLGQGPEFLIYFQGTGAADDSGLPNDRFFAVRPEGSVSTLKIQRTERGDSAVYLCASSRGGDTGELFFGEGSRLTVL.

The chain has TRBV7-9 and TRBJ2-2; TRBD2 might be the D (6 bases). The CDR3 has 17 amino acids. V was clipped by 5 bases and J by 4 bases, with 20 bases between them. The germline gives CDR1 SEHNR, CDR2 FQNEAQ (reference sequence). This CDR3 reads CASSPYLFGSATGELFF. The CDR3 region has the DNA TGTGCCAGCAGCCCCTACCTCTTCGGGAGTGCCACCGGGGAGCTGTTTTTT. Using reference TRBV7-9 and TRBJ2-2 for the parts outside the CDR3, the full variable domain is DTGVSQNPRHKITKRGQNVTFRCDPISEHNRLYWYRQTLGQGPEFLTYFQNEAQLEKSRLLSDRFSAERPKGSFSTLEIQRTEQGDSAMYLCASSPYLFGSATGELFFGEGSRLTVL.

The chain couples TRBV28 to TRBJ2-4; 7 bases map to TRBD1. Germline loops: CDR1 MDHEN, CDR2 SYDVKM. V lost 7 bases and J lost 0; bases outside the gene matches: 12. The CDR3 contains 17 residues. In DNA form, the CDR3 reads TGTGCCAGCACCCCCCGGGGACAGAACCTAGCCAAAAACATTCAGTACTTC. Translation gives CASTPRGQNLAKNIQYF.